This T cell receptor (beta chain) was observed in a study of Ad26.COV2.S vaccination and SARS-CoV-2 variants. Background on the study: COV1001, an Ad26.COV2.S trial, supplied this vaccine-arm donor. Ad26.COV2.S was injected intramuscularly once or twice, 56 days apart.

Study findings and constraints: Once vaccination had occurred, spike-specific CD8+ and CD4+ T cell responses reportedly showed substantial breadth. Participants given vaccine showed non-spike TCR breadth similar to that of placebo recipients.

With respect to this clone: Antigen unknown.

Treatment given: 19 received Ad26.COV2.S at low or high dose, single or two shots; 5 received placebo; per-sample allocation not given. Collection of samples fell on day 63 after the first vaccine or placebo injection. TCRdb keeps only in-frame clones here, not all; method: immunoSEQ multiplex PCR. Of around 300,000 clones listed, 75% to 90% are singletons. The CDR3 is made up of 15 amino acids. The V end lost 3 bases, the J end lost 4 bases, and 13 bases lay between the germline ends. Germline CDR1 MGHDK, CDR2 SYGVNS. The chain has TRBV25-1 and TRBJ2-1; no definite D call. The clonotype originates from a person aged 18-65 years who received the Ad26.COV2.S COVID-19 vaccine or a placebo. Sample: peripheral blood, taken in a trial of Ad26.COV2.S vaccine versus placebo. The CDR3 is CASSDSGPSYNEQFF. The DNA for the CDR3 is TGTGCCAGCAGTGATTCCGGGCCAAGTTACAATGAGCAGTTCTTC.